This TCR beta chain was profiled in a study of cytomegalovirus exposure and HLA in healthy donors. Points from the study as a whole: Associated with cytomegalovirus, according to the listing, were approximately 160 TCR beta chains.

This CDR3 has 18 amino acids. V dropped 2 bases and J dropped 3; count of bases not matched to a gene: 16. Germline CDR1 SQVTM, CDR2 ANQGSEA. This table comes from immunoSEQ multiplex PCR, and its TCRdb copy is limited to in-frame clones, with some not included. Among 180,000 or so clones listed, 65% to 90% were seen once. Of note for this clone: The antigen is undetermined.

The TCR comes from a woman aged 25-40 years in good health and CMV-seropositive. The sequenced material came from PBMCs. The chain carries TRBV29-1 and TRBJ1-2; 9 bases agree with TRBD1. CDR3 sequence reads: CSVEMLGTGHYLYYGYTF. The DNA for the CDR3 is TGCAGCGTTGAAATGTTGGGGACAGGGCATTATTTGTACTATGGCTACACCTTC. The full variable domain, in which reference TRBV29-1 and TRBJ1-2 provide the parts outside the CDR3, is SAVISQKPSRDICQRGTSLTIQCQVDSQVTMMFWYRQQPGQSLTLIATANQGSEATYESGFVIDKFPISRPNLTFSTLTVSNMSPEDSSIYLCSVEMLGTGHYLYYGYTFGSGTRLTVV.